The 29 T cell receptor beta chains given below trace back to one sample, sequenced in a study of shared clonotypes between healthy human individuals. Clones were read by immunoSEQ multiplex PCR, and TCRdb kept only the in-frame ones, dropping some. The sample has roughly 1 million clones, approximately 68% seen once. Sequences were obtained from memory CD4+ T cells sorted from blood. Subset denoted: CD45RA-negative fraction. Source of these receptors: a man between 18 and 29 years old in good health.

The chain couples TRBV10-1 to TRBJ2-1, with 11 bases aligning to TRBD2. Germline values: CDR1 WNHNN, CDR2 SYGVQD (reference sequence). The CDR3 is 16 residues long. Germline trimming cut 2 bases from V and 3 bases from J; bases unmatched to any gene: 3. CDR3 bases: TGCGCCAGCAGTGAGACTAGCGGGAGTCTCTACAATGAGCAGTTCTTC. It encodes CASSETSGSLYNEQFF.

Concerning this clone: The sample holds other DNA sequences that translate to the same CDR3. This chain uses TRBV4-3 with TRBJ2-7; weak D call: TRBD1 (5 bases). Between the trimmed V and J ends, which lost 3 bases and 4 bases, there was a span of 10 bases. The CDR3 runs 13 residues. Germline lookup yields CDR1 LGHNA and CDR2 YSLEER. CDR3 sequence: CASSQEQGYEQYF. CDR3 DNA: TGCGCCAGCAGCCAGGAGCAGGGTTACGAGCAGTACTTC.

J is TRBJ1-1 and V is TRBV6-1; TRBD1 might be the D (6 bases). The length of the CDR3 is 13 residues. Germline CDR1 reads MNHNS; CDR2 reads SASEGT. Between the trimmed V and J ends, which lost 8 bases and 2 bases, there was a span of 12 bases. Written as DNA, the CDR3 is TGTGCCAGCCGCTGGACAGCCAACACTGAAGCTTTCTTT. Amino acid sequence: CASRWTANTEAFF.

To note about this clone: Other nucleotide sequences in the sample specify the same CDR3. This chain connects TRBV6-1 to TRBJ1-2; D ambiguous. The germline gives CDR1 MNHNS, CDR2 SASEGT. This CDR3 has 12 amino acids. V was trimmed by 2 bases and J by 0 bases, leaving 1 base between them. CDR3 DNA sequence: TGTGCCAGCAGTGAACCTAACTATGGCTACACCTTC. Its translation: CASSEPNYGYTF.

The chain has TRBV6-6 and TRBJ1-5; 11 bases are shared with TRBD1. The CDR3 contains 15 residues. CDR1 and CDR2 (germline): MNHNY, SVGAGI (reference sequence). The V and J ends lost 6 bases and 6 bases, in that order; junction bases with no gene match: 7. Here the CDR3 reads CASSRGQGDGQPQHF. DNA for the CDR3: TGTGCCAGCAGCCGGGGACAGGGGGATGGTCAGCCCCAGCATTTT.

The CDR3 nucleotides are TGTGCCAGCGAGCTAGGTAGGAGCGAGCAGTACTTC. The encoded protein is CASELGRSEQYF. This chain connects TRBV13 to TRBJ2-7; D gene unclear. The V end was cut by 8 bases, the J end by 6 bases, with 14 bases between. CDR1 is PRHDT, CDR2 FYEKMQ, per germline (reference sequence). The CDR3 contains 12 residues.

V is TRBV7-2 and J is TRBJ2-7, with D uncertain. CDR1 SGHTA and CDR2 FQGNSA come from the germline V gene. The CDR3 is made up of 18 amino acids. The V and J ends lost 0 bases and 0 bases respectively, with 18 bases between them. CDR3 DNA: TGTGCCAGCAGCTTAGCTCGTTCACGGAACGTTTACTCCTACGAGCAGTACTTC. This codes for CASSLARSRNVYSYEQYF. The complete variable domain, with remaining parts taken from reference TRBV7-2 and TRBJ2-7, reads GAGVSQSPSNKVTEKGKDVELRCDPISGHTALYWYRQSLGQGLEFLIYFQGNSAPDKSGLPSDRFSAERTGGSVSTLTIQRTQQEDSAVYLCASSLARSRNVYSYEQYFGPGTRLTVT.

This chain connects TRBV30 to TRBJ1-5; 9 nucleotides match TRBD1. The CDR3 loop spans 13 amino acids. V dropped 5 bases and J dropped 4; count of bases not matched to a gene: 3. Germline V CDR1 and CDR2: GTSNPN, SVGIG (reference sequence). The CDR3 is CAWGTGKNQPQHF. In DNA, the CDR3 is TGTGCCTGGGGGACAGGGAAGAATCAGCCCCAGCATTTT.

This clone has just one count. The chain links TRBV29-1 to TRBJ2-3; D is possibly TRBD1 (5 bases). The CDR3 is 13 residues long. Germline V gene data show CDR1 as SQVTM and CDR2 as ANQGSEA. The V end was cut by 1 base, the J end by 4 bases, with 9 bases between. CDR3 residues: CSVEGRAADTQYF. The CDR3 region has the DNA TGCAGCGTTGAAGGCAGGGCAGCAGATACGCAGTATTTT.

V is TRBV6-4 and J is TRBJ1-4, with D possibly matching TRBD1 (6 bases). Between the trimmed V and J ends, which lost 6 bases and 7 bases, there was a span of 18 bases. This CDR3 has 15 amino acids. Per germline, CDR1 MRHNA and CDR2 SNTAGT. The CDR3 DNA sequence: TGTGCCAGCAGATACTCAGGGGCCGGGGCTGAAAAACTGTTTTTT. Its protein is CASRYSGAGAEKLFF.

The chain links TRBV7-3 to TRBJ1-1; TRBD1 matches at 8 bases. The CDR3 covers 15 residues. Germline CDR1 and CDR2: SGHTA and FQGTGA. V was pared by 5 bases and J by 5 bases, with 10 bases of the junction left unmatched. The CDR3 nucleotides read TGTGCCAGCAGCCAGGGGGCCCCGGGGATTACTGAAGCTTTCTTT. This translates into CASSQGAPGITEAFF.

The chain is built from TRBV28 and TRBJ1-2; 10 bases are a match to TRBD1. Germline CDR1 and CDR2: MDHEN and SYDVKM. V was pared by 4 bases and J by 4 bases, with 6 bases of the junction left unmatched. The CDR3 covers 15 residues. This chain's CDR3 is CASSSGQGWIYGYTF. For the CDR3, the DNA is TGTGCCAGCAGTTCGGGACAGGGGTGGATCTATGGCTACACCTTC.

The chain combines TRBV28 with TRBJ2-5; 15 positions agree with TRBD2. Germline loops: CDR1 MDHEN, CDR2 SYDVKM. The V gene end was trimmed by 1 base and the J gene end by 9 bases; junction bases not matched to a gene: 12. The CDR3 consists of 18 residues. The CDR3 DNA reads TGTGCCAGCAGTTTATTGGGGACTAGCGGGGGGAAAATTTGGTCCCAGTACTTC. Translation gives CASSLLGTSGGKIWSQYF.

The rearrangement links TRBV18 to TRBJ2-3; 8 positions agree with TRBD1. The CDR3 has 18 amino acids. The germline gives CDR1 KGHSH, CDR2 LQKENI. V dropped 4 bases and J dropped 4; count of bases not matched to a gene: 16. The CDR3 DNA reads TGTGCCAGCTCACTCCAATCTCCCGGGACAGGTTTCGCAGATACGCAGTATTTT. Amino acid sequence: CASSLQSPGTGFADTQYF. Drawing the rest from reference TRBV18 and TRBJ2-3, the complete variable domain is NAGVMQNPRHLVRRRGQEARLRCSPMKGHSHVYWYRQLPEEGLKFMVYLQKENIIDESGMPKERFSAEFPKEGPSILRIQQVVRGDSAAYFCASSLQSPGTGFADTQYFGPGTRLTVL.

The rearrangement links TRBV9 to TRBJ1-4; D unclear. V lost 7 bases and J lost 0, with 13 bases in between. Germline loops: CDR1 SGDLS, CDR2 YYNGEE. The CDR3 is 15 residues long. As DNA, the CDR3 is TGTGCCAGCGGCCGAAGGGAGCCAACTAATGAAAAACTGTTTTTT. Translated, it gives CASGRREPTNEKLFF.

This sequence joins TRBV30 and TRBJ1-6; tentative D call: TRBD1 (5 bases). The V and J ends lost 3 bases and 5 bases respectively, with 11 bases between them. CDR1 is GTSNPN, CDR2 SVGIG, per germline (reference sequence). This CDR3 region has 14 residues. CDR3 coding DNA: TGTGCCTGGAGAGTACTGGGGGATAATTCACCCCTCCACTTT. Its protein product is CAWRVLGDNSPLHF.

V and J are TRBV7-6 and TRBJ2-3, with TRBD2 identical over 10 bases. CDR3 length: 16 residues. V dropped 5 bases and J dropped 4; count of bases not matched to a gene: 9. The germline V gene encodes CDR1 SGHVS and CDR2 FNYEAQ. For the CDR3, the DNA is TGTGCCAGCAGCCCCAGCGGGGGGGGTTCAGCAGATACGCAGTATTTT. Its translation: CASSPSGGGSADTQYF.

Only a few counts were recorded for this clone. The chain combines TRBV12-5 with TRBJ2-5; no definite D call. The CDR3 is made up of 14 amino acids. V was shortened by 4 bases and J by 2 bases, with 11 bases between the two germline ends. Germline V gives CDR1 LGHNT, CDR2 FRNRAP. The CDR3 here is CASGSRPLQETQYF. The CDR3 bases are TGTGCTAGTGGTTCTCGCCCGCTTCAAGAGACCCAGTACTTC.

The chain has TRBV5-1 and TRBJ1-5; TRBD1 agrees at 10 bases. The CDR3 sequence is 15 residues long. V lost 5 bases to trimming and J lost 6 bases; unmatched junction nucleotides: 8. Germline-derived CDR1 and CDR2 are SGHRS and YFSETQ. The CDR3 region has the DNA TGCGCCAGCAGTCAAGGGACAGGGGAGGCTCAGCCCCAGCATTTT. Translation gives CASSQGTGEAQPQHF.

V is TRBV6-1 and J is TRBJ1-2, with 7 positions matching TRBD1. The CDR3 has 14 residues. Germline V CDR1 and CDR2: MNHNS, SASEGT. Trimming at V came to 2 bases and at J to 7 bases, leaving 7 bases not matched to a gene. The CDR3 reads CASSEREGARGYTF. As DNA, the CDR3 is TGTGCCAGCAGTGAACGAGAGGGGGCGCGTGGCTACACCTTC.

This chain joins TRBV5-1 and TRBJ2-1; no definite D call. Germline V lookup: CDR1 SGHRS, CDR2 YFSETQ. V was cut by 0 bases and J by 2 bases, with 9 bases left in between. CDR3 length: 15 residues. CDR3 sequence reads: CASSLAPMAYNEQFF. As DNA, the CDR3 is TGCGCCAGCAGCTTGGCCCCGATGGCCTACAATGAGCAGTTCTTC.

On this clone itself: The identical CDR3 is also encoded by other nucleotide sequences in the sample. The V call is TRBV30, the J call TRBJ1-1; D is uncertain. V dropped 0 bases and J dropped 5 bases, with 10 bases sitting between them. CDR3 length: 13 residues. Germline V lookup: CDR1 GTSNPN, CDR2 SVGIG (reference sequence). CDR3 protein: CAWSVSRGTEAFF. The CDR3 nucleotides read TGTGCCTGGAGTGTCTCCCGTGGAACTGAAGCTTTCTTT.

V usage is TRBV10-3 and J usage is TRBJ2-3; TRBD1 matches at 7 bases. The V gene's germline CDR1 is ENHRY and CDR2 SYGVKD. Trimming removed 7 bases from V and 2 bases from J; junction bases left unmatched: 6. The CDR3 runs to 14 residues. The CDR3 spells CAIKPTGDTDTQYF. The CDR3 DNA reads TGTGCCATCAAGCCCACAGGGGACACAGATACGCAGTATTTT.

The V and J genes are TRBV28 and TRBJ1-2; no firm D call. The CDR3 covers 15 residues. Germline assignment: CDR1 MDHEN and CDR2 SYDVKM. Trimming took 6 bases from V and 3 from J, leaving 17 bases between them. The CDR3 region is CASRDATALYYGYTF. The DNA for the CDR3 is TGTGCCAGCAGAGATGCAACTGCGCTCTACTATGGCTACACCTTC.

This clone was observed a few times. The chain links TRBV30 to TRBJ1-6; TRBD1 is a possible D gene (5 bases). The V and J ends lost 0 bases and 18 bases respectively, with 18 bases between them. Looked up from germline, CDR1 is GTSNPN and CDR2 is SVGIG (reference sequence). This CDR3 is built from 13 residues. The CDR3 loop reads CAWSVRAGIASHF. The CDR3 nucleotides are TGTGCCTGGAGTGTCAGGGCCGGTATCGCTTCCCACTTT.

This chain links TRBV9 with TRBJ1-1; 8 bases fit TRBD1. This CDR3 spans 14 amino acids. Trimming removed 0 bases from V and 8 bases from J; junction bases left unmatched: 6. Looked up from germline, CDR1 is SGDLS and CDR2 is YYNGEE. As DNA, the CDR3 is TGTGCCAGCAGCGTAGGGACAGGGATAGGGGAAGCTTTCTTT. It specifies CASSVGTGIGEAFF.

Comment on this clone: Other DNA variants within this sample encode the same CDR3. The gene calls are TRBV2 and TRBJ1-2; D might be TRBD1 (6 bases). Germline-derived CDR1 and CDR2 are SNHLY and FYNNEI. There are 13 residues in the CDR3. V gave up 3 bases and J gave up 4 bases, with 9 bases separating them. CDR3 DNA: TGTGCCAGCAGTGACAGGGGATTCTATGGCTACACCTTC. It yields the protein CASSDRGFYGYTF.

This chain uses TRBV5-1 with TRBJ2-1, with D unresolved. Germline CDR1 is SGHRS and CDR2 is YFSETQ. This CDR3 has 11 residues. V was cut by 1 base and J by 8 bases, with 4 bases left in between. The CDR3 bases are TGCGCCAGCAGCTTGAACGATGAGCAGTTCTTC. This encodes CASSLNDEQFF.

To note about this clone: Other DNA variants within this sample encode the same CDR3. The rearrangement links TRBV11-3 to TRBJ2-3; 8 nucleotides align to TRBD2. CDR3 length: 14 residues. J was trimmed by 3 bases and V by 1 base; bases with no gene match: 0. Per the germline V gene, CDR1 is SGHNT and CDR2 is YENEEA. DNA of the CDR3: TGTGCCAGCAGCTTAGGCGGGAGGACAGATACGCAGTATTTT. This sequence encodes CASSLGGRTDTQYF.